The 25 T cell receptor beta chains in this list originate from one sample, sequenced in a study of T cells in localized non-small cell lung cancer. Clones were read by immunoSEQ multiplex PCR, and TCRdb kept only the in-frame ones, dropping some. Of some 2,000 clones in the sample, roughly 25% were seen once. The specimen was lung tumor tissue, collected before any cancer treatment. The receptors originated from a woman aged 35-70 years with stage III lung adenocarcinoma.

This clone has more than one count but fewer than ten. V is TRBV11-3 and J is TRBJ2-1, with a possible D match to TRBD2 (5 bases). The CDR3 is 15 residues long. In germline, CDR1 is SGHNT, CDR2 YENEEA. The ends were cut back, 4 bases at V and 10 bases at J, with 20 bases in the middle. CDR3 DNA sequence: TGTGCCAGCAGCTCCCGGACGGGAACGGTTGGAGAGCAGTTCTTC. Its translation is CASSSRTGTVGEQFF.

The J gene is TRBJ1-1, the V gene TRBV7-8; 10 bases are a match to TRBD1. Germline CDR1 reads SGHVS; CDR2 reads FQNEAQ. Trimming cost V 5 bases and J 5 bases; bases outside gene matches: 2. The CDR3 has 13 amino acids. Here the CDR3 reads CASSVGQGTEAFF. The DNA for the CDR3 is TGTGCCAGCAGCGTGGGACAGGGGACTGAAGCTTTCTTT.

The CDR3 DNA follows: TGCGCCAGCAGCTTGGCGCCAGGGAGCGGGACCGGGGAGCTGTTTTTT. This translates into CASSLAPGSGTGELFF. V is TRBV5-1 and J is TRBJ2-2, with D perhaps TRBD2 (6 bases). The CDR3 has 16 amino acids. Trimming took off 0 bases at V and 5 bases at J, with 14 bases between the two ends. The V gene's germline CDR1 is SGHRS and CDR2 YFSETQ.

The chain links TRBV9 to TRBJ2-3; 7 nucleotides match TRBD2. The CDR3 is 14 amino acids. V was pared by 3 bases and J by 11 bases, with 12 bases of the junction left unmatched. CDR1 and CDR2 from the germline V gene are SGDLS and YYNGEE. CDR3 amino acids: CASSESSGVRLQYF. CDR3 bases: TGTGCCAGCAGCGAATCCAGCGGGGTCCGATTGCAGTATTTT.

The V and J genes are TRBV19 and TRBJ2-1, with 7 bases matching TRBD2. Trimming took 5 bases from V and 0 from J; bases not matched to a gene: 10. The CDR3 extends over 17 amino acids. Germline CDR1 LNHDA, CDR2 SQIVND (reference sequence). The CDR3 here is CASSLGGTESSYNEQFF. The CDR3 coding sequence is TGTGCCAGTAGTCTCGGGGGGACCGAAAGCTCCTACAATGAGCAGTTCTTC.

This clone was picked up a small number of times. The gene calls are TRBV30 and TRBJ2-3; TRBD2 is a possible D gene (7 bases). V was cut by 3 bases and J by 5 bases, with 15 bases left in between. CDR1 and CDR2 (germline): GTSNPN, SVGIG (reference sequence). The CDR3 loop spans 14 amino acids. The CDR3 region has the DNA TGTGCCTGGAGCTGGGGGGGGGCGAGAGATACGCAGTATTTT. Protein: CAWSWGGARDTQYF.

By proportion, this clone is medium-sized. The chain has TRBV11-3 and TRBJ2-7; D gene uncertain. The CDR3 has 15 amino acids. The germline V gene has CDR1 SGHNT and CDR2 YENEEA. Deletions cut 1 base from V and 3 bases from J, with 13 bases between. In nucleotides, the CDR3 is TGTGCCAGCAGCTTAGTAACAGCCGGTCACTACGAGCAGTACTTC. Amino acid sequence: CASSLVTAGHYEQYF. The whole variable domain, filled in from reference TRBV11-3 and TRBJ2-7, reads EAGVVQSPRYKIIEKKQPVAFWCNPISGHNTLYWYLQNLGQGPELLIRYENEEAVDDSQLPKDRFSAERLKGVDSTLKIQPAELGDSAVYLCASSLVTAGHYEQYFGPGTRLTVT.

This clone occurred a few times. The CDR3 nucleotides are TGTGCCAGCAGTCGTAAAGACGGGACAAGCCTCAATCAGCCCCAGCATTTT. This sequence encodes CASSRKDGTSLNQPQHF. The V and J genes are TRBV7-5 and TRBJ1-5; TRBD1, the D gene given by the table, was not confirmed from the DNA. TRBV7-5 is assigned pseudogene status. The CDR3 spans 17 residues.

V gene TRBV9 combines with J gene TRBJ1-3, with 9 bases identical to TRBD1. The germline gives CDR1 SGDLS, CDR2 YYNGEE. Trimming took 0 bases from V and 3 from J; bases not matched to a gene: 1. The CDR3 runs to 15 residues. The CDR3 DNA reads as TGTGCCAGCAGCGTAGGGGACAGGGTTGGAAACACCATATATTTT. Translation: CASSVGDRVGNTIYF.

The chain joins TRBV30 to TRBJ1-1, with 8 bases aligning to TRBD1. V was pared by 0 bases and J by 4 bases, with 1 base of the junction left unmatched. Germline assignment: CDR1 GTSNPN and CDR2 SVGIG (reference sequence). There are 13 residues in the CDR3. The chain's CDR3 is CAWSVTGGTEAFF. CDR3 nucleotide sequence: TGTGCCTGGAGTGTAACAGGGGGCACTGAAGCTTTCTTT. Variable domain in full (rest from reference TRBV30 and TRBJ1-1): SQTIHQWPATLVQPVGSPLSLECTVEGTSNPNLYWYRQAAGRGLQLLFYSVGIGQISSEVPQNLSASRPQDRQFILSSKKLLLSDSGFYLCAWSVTGGTEAFFGQGTRLTVV.

This clone was counted between two and nine times. The junction shows a germline mismatch at one end, possibly a read error. V usage is TRBV6-8 and J usage is TRBJ2-1; 12 positions match TRBD2. Germline CDR1 is MNHGY and CDR2 is SAAAGT. The CDR3 has 15 amino acids. CDR3 residues: CASSYSRASGRAWVF. Here the CDR3 DNA reads TGTGCCAGCAGTTACTCGCGGGCTAGCGGGAGGGCCTGGGTCTTC.

The chain joins TRBV19 to TRBJ2-7; 7 positions match TRBD1. The germline gives CDR1 LNHDA, CDR2 SQIVND (reference sequence). J gave up 7 bases and V 4 bases, and 13 bases lay outside the gene matches. The CDR3 is 15 amino acids. CDR3 DNA: TGTGCCAGTAGTACCCTCGAGGGGGCAGTGAGAGAGCAGTACTTC. This sequence encodes CASSTLEGAVREQYF. Variable domain in full (rest from reference TRBV19 and TRBJ2-7): DGGITQSPKYLFRKEGQNVTLSCEQNLNHDAMYWYRQDPGQGLRLIYYSQIVNDFQKGDIAEGYSVSREKKESFPLTVTSAQKNPTAFYLCASSTLEGAVREQYFGPGTRLTVT.

By sample fraction, this clone is medium-sized. The rearrangement uses TRBV11-3 and TRBJ2-1; no clear D gene. Per germline, CDR1 SGHNT and CDR2 YENEEA. Trimming stripped 4 bases from V and 6 bases from J, with 13 bases between. The CDR3 is made up of 14 amino acids. As DNA, the CDR3 is TGTGCCAGCAGCTCAGAACCGAGGAGCAATGAGCAGTTCTTC. This codes for CASSSEPRSNEQFF.

This chain connects TRBV10-3 to TRBJ2-3; D not resolved. Trimming cost V 0 bases and J 2 bases, with 9 bases left between them. The length of the CDR3 is 15 residues. The germline gives CDR1 ENHRY, CDR2 SYGVKD. CDR3 sequence (DNA): TGTGCCATCAGTGAGTCGGAGCTGCTCACAGATACGCAGTATTTT. Translated, it gives CAISESELLTDTQYF.

The chain combines TRBV25-1 with TRBJ2-7; D is tentatively TRBD1 or TRBD2 (5 bases each). The CDR3 contains 12 residues. CDR1 MGHDK and CDR2 SYGVNS come from the germline V gene. With 8 bases removed from V and 3 bases from J, the gap between germline ends came to 11 bases. CDR3 sequence (DNA): TGTGCCAGCCGTGGGGACGGCTACGAGCAGTACTTC. Its protein product is CASRGDGYEQYF.

The chain has TRBV19 and TRBJ1-4, with 8 bases lining up with TRBD1. Looked up from germline, CDR1 is LNHDA and CDR2 is SQIVND (reference sequence). This CDR3 contains 15 residues. The J segment lost 8 bases and the V segment lost 0 bases, leaving 5 bases of the junction unmatched. The CDR3 here is CASSIDQGAGEKLFF. For the CDR3, the DNA is TGTGCCAGTAGTATAGATCAGGGGGCAGGAGAAAAACTGTTTTTT. The variable domain in full, completed from reference TRBV19 and TRBJ1-4, reads DGGITQSPKYLFRKEGQNVTLSCEQNLNHDAMYWYRQDPGQGLRLIYYSQIVNDFQKGDIAEGYSVSREKKESFPLTVTSAQKNPTAFYLCASSIDQGAGEKLFFGSGTQLSVL.

This clone was recorded a few times. The chain combines TRBV11-3 with TRBJ1-6; maybe TRBD1 (6 bases). Germline CDR1 reads SGHNT; CDR2 reads YENEEA. Trimming took 1 base from V and 10 from J, leaving 11 bases between them. The CDR3 has 14 residues. The CDR3 DNA sequence: TGTGCCAGCAGCTTAGGGGGGCTGGAATCACCCCTCCACTTT. Its translation: CASSLGGLESPLHF.

The V call is TRBV6-8, the J call TRBJ2-3, with 12 bases matching TRBD1. Trimming removed 7 bases from V and 4 bases from J; junction bases left unmatched: 9. This CDR3 is 16 amino acids long. CDR1 MNHGY and CDR2 SAAAGT come from the germline V gene. In DNA form, the CDR3 reads TGTGCCAGCACTCTAACCGGGACAGGGGGCCCAGATACGCAGTATTTT. It specifies CASTLTGTGGPDTQYF.

The V and J genes are TRBV10-3 and TRBJ1-3; the D gene is possibly TRBD1 (5 bases). Germline lookup yields CDR1 ENHRY and CDR2 SYGVKD. The V gene lost 4 bases and the J gene lost 0 bases, with 19 bases spanning the gap. The CDR3 covers 18 residues. CDR3 DNA: TGTGCCATCAGTGTTCCGAAAGGCGGGGGTCGCTCTGGAAACACCATATATTTT. It yields the protein CAISVPKGGGRSGNTIYF.

The V and J genes are TRBV30 and TRBJ1-1; D not certain. Between the trimmed V and J ends, which lost 1 base and 0 bases, there was a span of 6 bases. Germline-derived CDR1 and CDR2 are GTSNPN and SVGIG (reference sequence). This CDR3 is 13 amino acids long. CDR3 coding DNA: TGTGCCTGGAGTGGCAGGATGAACACTGAAGCTTTCTTT. Translating gives CAWSGRMNTEAFF.

The V call is TRBV9, the J call TRBJ1-4; D is unclear. Trimming left V 3 bases short and J 2 bases short, with 8 bases between. This CDR3 region has 14 residues. Per the germline V gene, CDR1 is SGDLS and CDR2 is YYNGEE. The CDR3 here is CASSEAGTNEKLFF. The DNA of the CDR3 is TGTGCCAGCAGCGAGGCGGGGACTAATGAAAAACTGTTTTTT.

This rearrangement joins TRBV10-3 to TRBJ1-5, with TRBD1 matching over 8 bases. The CDR3 sequence is 18 residues long. In germline, CDR1 is ENHRY, CDR2 SYGVKD. V was pared by 0 bases and J by 1 base, with 8 bases of the junction left unmatched. The CDR3 protein is CAISESRQGAGSNQPQHF. The CDR3 DNA is TGTGCCATCAGTGAGTCGAGGCAGGGGGCAGGAAGCAATCAGCCCCAGCATTTT.

The rearrangement links TRBV19 to TRBJ1-2; TRBD1 is a possible D gene (5 bases). CDR3 length: 15 amino acids. Germline CDR1 and CDR2: LNHDA and SQIVND (reference sequence). V dropped 3 bases and J dropped 1 base, with 12 bases sitting between them. CDR3 sequence: CASSILGGGNYGYTF. The CDR3 DNA reads as TGTGCCAGTAGTATCCTCGGGGGAGGTAACTATGGCTACACCTTC.

V is TRBV23-1 and J is TRBJ1-1; 9 nucleotides agree with TRBD1. TRBV23-1 is an ORF; its function is uncertain. The length of the CDR3 is 14 residues. The trim removed 4 bases at V and 4 bases at J, leaving 4 bases unmatched. The CDR3 loop is CASSPPDRGTEAFF. The CDR3 DNA reads as TGCGCCAGCAGTCCCCCGGACAGGGGCACTGAAGCTTTCTTT.

There are a few counts of this clone. The rearrangement uses TRBV11-3 and TRBJ1-1; TRBD1 aligns across 7 bases. From germline, CDR1 is SGHNT and CDR2 YENEEA. V lost 3 bases, J lost 4 bases, and 5 bases stayed unmatched. This CDR3 region has 14 residues. CDR3 loop: CASSLFQGGTEAFF. The CDR3 DNA follows: TGTGCCAGCAGCTTGTTTCAGGGGGGCACTGAAGCTTTCTTT.